This TCR beta chain was observed in a study of CXCR3-negative and CXCR3-positive naive CD8 T cells. Overall study: Each library gave roughly 1.5 +/- 0.3 million of approximately 130 million TRB reads.

TRB cDNA was prepared as libraries by UMI-labeled 5' RACE. One entry per CDR3 protein, without DNA, is what TCRdb gives after re-calling the 5' RACE reads. Its table records about 57,000 distinct CDR3 sequences. With respect to this clonotype: The antigen is undetermined.

Whole-study results and caveats: Both naive subsets showed comparably high diversity, and memory CD8+ cells showed much lower diversity. Naive cells that were CXCR3-negative or CXCR3-positive used TRBV-TRBJ genes alike, while memory cells diverged.

Subsets of CD8+ T cells were each sorted in triplicate at approximately 270,000 cells apiece. The CDR3 sequence is 15 residues long. Germline assignment: CDR1 LGHNA and CDR2 YNFKEQ. The clonotype comes from a human donor in good health. Some clones in this sample may be carry-over from other donors' samples. The rearrangement uses TRBV4-2 and TRBJ1-1. The source material was memory CD8+ T cells from blood. CDR3 sequence reads: CASSQVVGSNTEAFF.